Below, 31 T cell receptor beta chains from the same sample are listed, as sequenced in a study of T cell clones after liver transplantation. Assay used: immunoSEQ multiplex PCR; TCRdb lists only in-frame clones, some missing. The sample shows 45,000 to 60,000 clones, approximately 84% of them seen only once. Sequencing was performed on CD4+ T cells from blood, taken before liver transplant. These receptors all stem from a human donor who received a liver transplant.

This clone was observed a few times. The chain carries TRBV12-5 and TRBJ2-1; D not certain. Germline assignment: CDR1 LGHNT and CDR2 FRNRAP. The V gene lost 2 bases and the J gene lost 3 bases, with 23 bases spanning the gap. The CDR3 runs 19 residues. The CDR3 DNA is TGTGCTAGTGGTTTGTCTGACTTTGGCGGTAACCTCAACTACAATGAGCAGTTCTTC. Amino acids: CASGLSDFGGNLNYNEQFF.

The J gene is TRBJ2-5, the V gene TRBV13; 8 bases are a match to TRBD1. Germline V gene sequence: CDR1 PRHDT, CDR2 FYEKMQ (reference sequence). V lost 5 bases, J lost 6 bases, and 11 bases stayed unmatched. This CDR3 is built from 15 residues. DNA of the CDR3: TGTGCCAGCAGCCCCCCGGCAGGGGGCGCGAAGACCCAGTACTTC. Translating it yields CASSPPAGGAKTQYF.

This clone was found once. The chain links TRBV15 to TRBJ2-2; D gene ambiguous. Trimming pared 2 bases from V and 5 bases from J, leaving 6 bases between. The germline CDR1 and CDR2 sequences are LNHNV and YYDKDF (reference sequence). The CDR3 extends over 13 amino acids. CDR3 DNA sequence: TGTGCCACCAGCAGAAAGACTACCGGGGAGCTGTTTTTT. It codes for CATSRKTTGELFF.

V gene TRBV19 combines with J gene TRBJ1-2, with D uncertain. CDR3 size: 13 residues. Between the trimmed V and J ends, which lost 6 bases and 4 bases, there was a span of 12 bases. Germline V gene sequence: CDR1 LNHDA, CDR2 SQIVND (reference sequence). CDR3 amino acids: CASRLNRIYGYTF. The CDR3 DNA reads TGTGCCAGTAGGTTAAACCGGATCTATGGCTACACCTTC.

The chain employs TRBV10-3 and TRBJ2-7; D unresolved. CDR3 length equals 12 residues. Germline CDR1 is ENHRY and CDR2 is SYGVKD. V shed 7 bases and J shed 0 bases, with 7 bases lying between them. The CDR3 nucleotides read TGTGCCATCATTTCTGACTCCTACGAGCAGTACTTC. It yields the protein CAIISDSYEQYF.

The chain combines TRBV28 with TRBJ1-2; no definite D call. V lost 4 bases to trimming and J lost 4 bases, with 16 bases between them. Germline CDR1 and CDR2: MDHEN and SYDVKM. This CDR3 region has 15 residues. CDR3 coding DNA: TGTGCCAGCAGTTCCCCTCGGGCAAACGTCTATGGCTACACCTTC. Its translation is CASSSPRANVYGYTF.

This clone showed up just once. This chain connects TRBV28 to TRBJ1-5; 7 nucleotides match TRBD1. CDR1 is MDHEN, CDR2 SYDVKM, per germline. This CDR3 region has 15 residues. The V segment lost 2 bases and the J segment 3 bases; nucleotides outside the gene matches: 4. In DNA form, the CDR3 reads TGTGCCAGCAGTTTAGCAGGGGGGTTCAATCAGCCCCAGCATTTT. It is translated as CASSLAGGFNQPQHF.

The gene calls are TRBV4-3 and TRBJ2-3; D possibly matches TRBD1 or TRBD2 (6 bases each). Germline-derived CDR1 and CDR2 are LGHNA and YSLEER. The CDR3 length is 17 residues. The V end lost 1 base, the J end lost 0 bases, and 14 bases lay between the germline ends. The CDR3 protein is CASSQGVGGSSTDTQYF. In DNA form, the CDR3 reads TGCGCCAGCAGCCAAGGGGTCGGGGGCTCTAGCACAGATACGCAGTATTTT.

The genes are TRBV11-2 and TRBJ1-4; no clear D gene. CDR1 and CDR2 from the germline V gene are SGHAT and FQNNGV. Trimming pared 0 bases from V and 8 bases from J, leaving 10 bases between. The CDR3 spans 14 residues. CDR3 sequence: CASSLDRFSEKLFF. CDR3 sequence (DNA): TGTGCCAGCAGCTTAGACAGGTTTTCGGAAAAACTGTTTTTT. Drawing the rest from reference TRBV11-2 and TRBJ1-4, the complete variable domain is EAGVAQSPRYKIIEKRQSVAFWCNPISGHATLYWYQQILGQGPKLLIQFQNNGVVDDSQLPKDRFSAERLKGVDSTLKIQPAKLEDSAVYLCASSLDRFSEKLFFGSGTQLSVL.

This clone was detected only a few times. The V call is TRBV5-1, the J call TRBJ2-5; 8 bases line up with TRBD2. Germline V gene data show CDR1 as SGHRS and CDR2 as YFSETQ. The CDR3 runs to 14 residues. Trimming removed 10 bases from V and 3 bases from J; junction bases left unmatched: 11. The CDR3 region has the DNA TGCGCCTCAACTACGGGGGGGTCGGAAGAGACCCAGTACTTC. The encoded protein is CASTTGGSEETQYF.

The V gene is TRBV28, the J gene TRBJ2-1; D is possibly TRBD1 or TRBD2 (8 bases each). The CDR3 runs to 15 residues. Germline loops: CDR1 MDHEN, CDR2 SYDVKM. Trimming shortened V by 6 bases and J by 7 bases, and 19 bases separated the two germline ends. CDR3 coding DNA: TGTGCCAGCAGCGAGGCAGCGGGGGACAGGAATGAGCAGTTCTTC. This sequence encodes CASSEAAGDRNEQFF.

J is TRBJ2-6 and V is TRBV19, with D unresolved. V dropped 0 bases and J dropped 0 bases, with 6 bases sitting between them. Germline CDR1 reads LNHDA; CDR2 reads SQIVND (reference sequence). CDR3 length equals 16 residues. The CDR3 here is CASSIEGNSGANVLTF. The CDR3 bases are TGTGCCAGTAGTATAGAAGGAAACTCTGGGGCCAACGTCCTGACTTTC.

This chain uses TRBV5-1 with TRBJ1-1, with TRBD1 matching over 9 bases. CDR1 is SGHRS and CDR2 is YFSETQ in the germline V gene. V lost 6 bases, J lost 2 bases, and 5 bases stayed unmatched. This CDR3 contains 14 residues. The CDR3 DNA reads as TGCGCCAGCACCGCGGACAGGGGTAACACTGAAGCTTTCTTT. Protein sequence: CASTADRGNTEAFF.

The genes are TRBV28 and TRBJ2-5, with unresolved D. The CDR3 extends over 16 amino acids. Trimming removed 4 bases at V and 4 bases at J, with 19 bases between. Germline V gives CDR1 MDHEN, CDR2 SYDVKM. The DNA of the CDR3 is TGTGCCAGCAGTTCTCTCCCCGGTAGCCCAGGAGAGACCCAGTACTTC. Residues: CASSSLPGSPGETQYF.

The V call is TRBV11-2, the J call TRBJ2-7; D might be TRBD1 or TRBD2, each matching 6 bases. This CDR3 region has 15 residues. V was clipped by 0 bases and J by 2 bases, with 11 bases between them. Germline assignment: CDR1 SGHAT and CDR2 FQNNGV. The CDR3, as DNA: TGTGCCAGCAGCTTAGAGAGGGGGGCCACCTACGAGCAGTACTTC. It codes for CASSLERGATYEQYF.

This clone appeared once. This rearrangement joins TRBV19 to TRBJ1-5; no firm D call. The V gene's germline CDR1 is LNHDA and CDR2 SQIVND (reference sequence). The CDR3 length is 17 residues. The germline V and J ends were trimmed by 4 bases and 1 base, with 17 bases remaining between them. The CDR3, as DNA: TGTGCCAGTAGTAAATCAATCATAGTTGAAAGCAATCAGCCCCAGCATTTT. Its protein is CASSKSIIVESNQPQHF.

This clone was observed a few times. V gene TRBV28 combines with J gene TRBJ1-5; D is unresolved. CDR3 length: 13 amino acids. V lost 7 bases to trimming and J lost 4 bases, with 11 bases between them. Germline CDR1 and CDR2: MDHEN and SYDVKM. This chain's CDR3 is CASTEQRNQPQHF. The CDR3 region has the DNA TGTGCCAGCACCGAACAGAGGAATCAGCCCCAGCATTTT.

The chain is built from TRBV6-5 and TRBJ2-7; D gene ambiguous. V was shortened by 0 bases and J by 3 bases, with 6 bases between the two germline ends. The CDR3 is 13 residues long. The germline V gene has CDR1 MNHEY and CDR2 SVGAGI. The CDR3 reads CASSYSIDYEQYF. For the CDR3, the DNA is TGTGCCAGCAGTTACTCGATTGACTACGAGCAGTACTTC.

This clone was observed a handful of times. The chain combines TRBV18 with TRBJ2-7; the D is unclear. Germline V gene data show CDR1 as KGHSH and CDR2 as LQKENI. Trimming pared 4 bases from V and 3 bases from J, leaving 16 bases between. This CDR3 spans 15 amino acids. Here the CDR3 DNA reads TGTGCCAGCTCACTTTCGACGTCCGGTGACTACGAGCAGTACTTC. This encodes CASSLSTSGDYEQYF.

The CDR3, as DNA: TGTGCCAGCAGCCCCAGACAGGGGCGTTCCTACGAGCAGTACTTC. Its translation: CASSPRQGRSYEQYF. This chain joins TRBV14 and TRBJ2-7, with 8 bases fitting TRBD1. Per germline, CDR1 SGHDN and CDR2 FVKESK. The CDR3 spans 15 residues. With V trimmed by 4 bases and J by 1 base, 6 bases remained unmatched.

The V and J genes are TRBV7-2 and TRBJ1-2; D is uncertain. CDR1 SGHTA and CDR2 FQGNSA come from the germline V gene. The ends were cut back, 1 base at V and 0 bases at J, with 9 bases in the middle. This CDR3 has 15 amino acids. The CDR3 bases are TGTGCCAGCAGCTTAGGGTCAGAGTCTAACTATGGCTACACCTTC. This sequence encodes CASSLGSESNYGYTF. Drawing the rest from reference TRBV7-2 and TRBJ1-2, the complete variable domain is GAGVSQSPSNKVTEKGKDVELRCDPISGHTALYWYRQSLGQGLEFLIYFQGNSAPDKSGLPSDRFSAERTGGSVSTLTIQRTQQEDSAVYLCASSLGSESNYGYTFGSGTRLTVV.

The chain uses TRBV19 and TRBJ2-3, with 14 bases fitting TRBD2. The CDR3 totals 17 residues. Germline CDR1 is LNHDA and CDR2 is SQIVND (reference sequence). V gave up 5 bases and J gave up 1 base; unmatched junction bases: 5. This chain's CDR3 is CASSGTSGRMGTDTQYF. In DNA form, the CDR3 reads TGTGCCAGTAGTGGGACTAGCGGGAGAATGGGCACAGATACGCAGTATTTT.

The sample holds one count of this clone. The chain recombines TRBV5-1 with TRBJ2-7; the match to TRBD1 covers 8 bases. J gave up 6 bases and V 1 base, and 6 bases lay outside the gene matches. Germline CDR1 reads SGHRS; CDR2 reads YFSETQ. The CDR3 extends over 14 amino acids. The DNA of the CDR3 is TGCGCCAGCAGCTTGAGACAGGGGCTCACCGAGCAGTACTTC. It is translated as CASSLRQGLTEQYF.

The chain has TRBV5-1 and TRBJ1-4, with D perhaps TRBD1 (6 bases). With 3 bases removed from V and 7 bases from J, the gap between germline ends came to 10 bases. Germline assignment: CDR1 SGHRS and CDR2 YFSETQ. The CDR3 covers 13 residues. For the CDR3, the DNA is TGCGCCAGCAGCTGGGACATTGGTGAAAAACTGTTTTTT. Translated: CASSWDIGEKLFF.

This chain connects TRBV11-1 to TRBJ2-2; TRBD1 aligns across 9 bases. V lost 6 bases and J lost 5; bases outside the gene matches: 4. Germline CDR1 reads SGHAT; CDR2 reads FQDESV (reference sequence). CDR3 length: 14 amino acids. The CDR3 DNA is TGTGCCAGCAGGTCCGGGACAGGGACCGGGGAGCTGTTTTTT. Protein: CASRSGTGTGELFF.

This clone was recorded once. This sequence joins TRBV2 and TRBJ1-1; D might be TRBD1 (6 bases). CDR1 and CDR2 from the germline V gene are SNHLY and FYNNEI. This CDR3 comprises 13 residues. V was clipped by 4 bases and J by 6 bases, with 12 bases between them. This chain's CDR3 is CASSVGQTPEAFF. The CDR3 region has the DNA TGTGCCAGCAGTGTTGGACAGACCCCTGAAGCTTTCTTT.

This clone was counted a few times. V gene TRBV5-1 combines with J gene TRBJ2-4; a possible D gene is TRBD1 (7 bases). This CDR3 contains 18 residues. The germline V gene has CDR1 SGHRS and CDR2 YFSETQ. Trimming took 3 bases from V and 3 from J, leaving 22 bases between them. The CDR3 bases are TGCGCCAGCAGCTCCCAGGGGGGCCCACCTCTAGACAAAAACATTCAGTACTTC. Translated: CASSSQGGPPLDKNIQYF.

This clone was recorded once. The gene calls are TRBV5-1 and TRBJ2-6; the D is unclear. V lost 0 bases and J 4 bases, leaving 5 bases between the germline ends. Germline V gene lookup returns CDR1 SGHRS and CDR2 YFSETQ. The CDR3 is made up of 14 amino acids. The CDR3 sequence: CASSLVSGANVLTF. The CDR3 nucleotides read TGCGCCAGCAGCTTGGTATCCGGGGCCAACGTCCTGACTTTC.

The V call is TRBV29-1, the J call TRBJ1-1; D is ambiguous. Germline CDR1 reads SQVTM; CDR2 reads ANQGSEA. The CDR3 is made up of 12 amino acids. V was pared by 2 bases and J by 5 bases, with 9 bases between. The CDR3 is CSVEWGGTEAFF. Here the CDR3 DNA reads TGCAGCGTTGAATGGGGTGGGACTGAAGCTTTCTTT.

This chain joins TRBV10-1 and TRBJ2-1; 14 positions match TRBD2. The J segment lost 6 bases and the V segment lost 3 bases, leaving 10 bases of the junction unmatched. CDR3 size: 18 residues. Germline V CDR1 and CDR2: WNHNN, SYGVQD (reference sequence). CDR3 loop: CASSDRRLAGGPANEQFF. Here the CDR3 DNA reads TGCGCCAGCAGTGACCGGCGACTAGCGGGGGGGCCTGCCAATGAGCAGTTCTTC.

The CDR3 is CASSLGTSGRAGEQFF. CDR3 DNA sequence: TGTGCCAGCAGCTTAGGAACTAGCGGGAGGGCCGGTGAGCAGTTCTTC. The genes are TRBV7-9 and TRBJ2-1; 13 bases match TRBD2. The CDR3 is made up of 16 amino acids. Germline V gene sequence: CDR1 SEHNR, CDR2 FQNEAQ (reference sequence). V lost 1 base and J lost 9; bases outside the gene matches: 6. Full variable domain (missing parts from reference TRBV7-9 and TRBJ2-1): DTGVSQNPRHKITKRGQNVTFRCDPISEHNRLYWYRQTLGQGPEFLTYFQNEAQLEKSRLLSDRFSAERPKGSFSTLEIQRTEQGDSAMYLCASSLGTSGRAGEQFFGPGTRLTVL.